A single sample gave rise to the 11 T cell receptor beta chains below, sequenced in a study of blood T cell repertoires in COVID-19. Libraries were prepared by immunoSEQ multiplex PCR; TCRdb keeps only in-frame clonotypes and omits some of them. Here the sample spans about 59,000 clones, 80% to 95% being singletons. The sequencing sample was made of peripheral blood. The receptor set was obtained from a man older than 75 with acute or convalescent COVID-19.

The chain employs TRBV9 and TRBJ2-7; D is possibly TRBD2 (6 bases). Looked up from germline, CDR1 is SGDLS and CDR2 is YYNGEE. The V end was cut by 0 bases, the J end by 6 bases, with 16 bases between. The CDR3 consists of 15 residues. The CDR3 spells CASSVEEGRLAEQYF. CDR3 DNA sequence: TGTGCCAGCAGCGTAGAGGAGGGTCGTTTGGCCGAGCAGTACTTC.

This chain links TRBV18 with TRBJ2-5; the match to TRBD2 covers 10 bases. Looked up from germline, CDR1 is KGHSH and CDR2 is LQKENI. This CDR3 is 17 amino acids long. J lost 0 bases, V lost 1 base, and 5 bases had no gene match. The CDR3 bases are TGTGCCAGCTCACCACTCCCTAGCGGGGGTTACCAAGAGACCCAGTACTTC. It specifies CASSPLPSGGYQETQYF.

The chain has TRBV6-5 and TRBJ1-4, with D possibly matching TRBD1 (6 bases). V lost 6 bases and J 3 bases, leaving 8 bases between the germline ends. The V gene's germline CDR1 is MNHEY and CDR2 SVGAGI. The CDR3 extends over 13 amino acids. CDR3 sequence: CASSRGANEKLFF. The CDR3 DNA sequence: TGTGCCAGCAGCAGGGGTGCTAATGAAAAACTGTTTTTT.

This chain joins TRBV6-5 and TRBJ1-6; D may be TRBD1 (5 bases). CDR1 and CDR2 from the germline V gene are MNHEY and SVGAGI. The V end lost 2 bases, the J end lost 8 bases, and 7 bases lay between the germline ends. There are 13 residues in the CDR3. CDR3 residues: CASSYLGDSPLHF. Here the CDR3 DNA reads TGTGCCAGCAGTTACCTAGGGGATTCACCCCTCCACTTT.

V is TRBV5-1 and J is TRBJ2-2; D uncertain. The length of the CDR3 is 13 residues. Germline CDR1 is SGHRS and CDR2 is YFSETQ. The germline V and J ends were trimmed by 4 bases and 1 base, with 5 bases remaining between them. The CDR3 reads CASSTGNTGELFF. The DNA for the CDR3 is TGCGCCAGCAGCACCGGGAACACCGGGGAGCTGTTTTTT.

This clone was seen once. The genes are TRBV5-1 and TRBJ1-4; no reliable D call. Trimming left V 2 bases short and J 8 bases short, with 10 bases between. Germline-derived CDR1 and CDR2 are SGHRS and YFSETQ. The CDR3 runs 13 residues. The CDR3 bases are TGCGCCAGCAGCTTTTCCGGGTACGAAAAACTGTTTTTT. Encoded protein: CASSFSGYEKLFF. Full variable domain (missing parts from reference TRBV5-1 and TRBJ1-4): KAGVTQTPRYLIKTRGQQVTLSCSPISGHRSVSWYQQTPGQGLQFLFEYFSETQRNKGNFPGRFSGRQFSNSRSEMNVSTLELGDSALYLCASSFSGYEKLFFGSGTQLSVL.

The J gene is TRBJ1-4, the V gene TRBV6-5; 7 bases line up with TRBD1. Trimming cost V 4 bases and J 8 bases; bases outside gene matches: 1. The CDR3 runs 12 residues. The V gene's germline CDR1 is MNHEY and CDR2 SVGAGI. The chain's CDR3 is CASSSRGEKLFF. CDR3 nucleotides: TGTGCCAGCAGTTCCAGGGGGGAAAAACTGTTTTTT.

The table lists this clone with a few counts. The V gene is TRBV2, the J gene TRBJ1-2; no firm D call. V lost 1 base and J 4 bases, leaving 7 bases between the germline ends. The CDR3 is 13 residues long. Germline V CDR1 and CDR2: SNHLY, FYNNEI. The CDR3 is CASSEVSPYGYTF. The CDR3 DNA reads TGTGCCAGCAGTGAAGTTAGTCCCTATGGCTACACCTTC.

The chain uses TRBV6-5 and TRBJ1-1; D not resolved. Germline V CDR1 and CDR2: MNHEY, SVGAGI. The CDR3 sequence is 15 residues long. V shed 0 bases and J shed 0 bases, with 8 bases lying between them. CDR3 amino acids: CASSYSIGVNTEAFF. In nucleotides, the CDR3 is TGTGCCAGCAGTTACTCGATCGGAGTGAACACTGAAGCTTTCTTT.

The genes are TRBV7-8 and TRBJ1-1, with no clear D. The CDR3 loop spans 14 amino acids. V was shortened by 5 bases and J by 5 bases, with 15 bases between the two germline ends. CDR1 is SGHVS and CDR2 is FQNEAQ in the germline V gene. The CDR3 DNA is TGTGCCAGCAGCCCGGGGAGGGTAGATACTGAAGCTTTCTTT. Amino acid sequence: CASSPGRVDTEAFF.

The chain is built from TRBV18 and TRBJ1-1, with 9 bases fitting TRBD1. Germline CDR1 and CDR2: KGHSH and LQKENI. V lost 2 bases, J lost 0 bases, and 4 bases stayed unmatched. The CDR3 totals 16 residues. The CDR3 sequence: CASSPGGQGVNTEAFF. The CDR3 DNA sequence: TGTGCCAGCTCACCAGGGGGACAGGGAGTGAACACTGAAGCTTTCTTT.